This section outlines one T cell receptor beta chain sequence together with its context. This clonotype turned up a few times. Its target antigen remains unknown. No base quality values were provided; no much bigger clone lies one nucleotide off. The data stem from a study of T-cell memory formation after mild COVID-19 (dated by TCRdb to the early 2020s). Looking at the study overall: TCR sequence clusters from the two donors were largely donor specific. Two young, previously healthy adult volunteers made up the cohort, one male and one female. T-cell clones expanding and contracting after mild COVID-19 in two donors were tracked by longitudinal TCRalpha and TCRbeta repertoire sequencing. Summary of the overall study and its limitations: SARS-CoV-2 specificity of the second-wave clones peaking on day 37 was not confirmed. The study included only a couple of mild cases, and larger cohorts that include severe cases with pre-infection samples were judged to be necessary. From day 15 to 85, contracting clones showed balanced CD4/CD8 phenotypes, whereas a second wave of clones that expanded from day 15 to 37 leaned towards CD4+. Contracting CD4+ clones appeared mostly in the CM and EM memory subsets, whereas CD8+ clones were enriched in EMRA. Some responding clones were found in pre-infection memory, which suggests that pre-existing cross-reactive memory T cells took part in the SARS-CoV-2 response.

Data came from an Illumina NovaSeq 6000. Using 5'RACE with constant-segment primers, TCRalpha and TCRbeta cDNA libraries were constructed, with sample barcodes and unique molecular identifiers added in the process. Trizol reagent was used to extract RNA from every sample. Libraries were amplified in two PCR steps, with a second sample barcode and Illumina TruSeq adapters added in the second step. Libraries were sequenced on an Illumina NovaSeq with 2 x 150 bp paired-end reads. The original methods were these. Demultiplexing of reads and collapsing into UMI-guided consensus sequences were performed with migec v1.2.7. Using mixcr v2.1.11, the UMI consensuses were aligned to TRA and TRB V and J templates and assembled into clonotypes. A clonotype was counted as expanded or contracted only when both edgeR and NoisET called the clonotype significant, with the noise models trained on biological replicates. edgeR calls used a false discovery rate-adjusted p below 0.01 and a log2 fold-change threshold of 1. As an exploratory analysis of dynamics, max-normalized trajectories of the 1000 most abundant clonotypes were examined by PCA with hierarchical clustering. The CD4 or CD8 phenotype of responding clones was assigned using the separately sequenced CD4+ and CD8+ repertoires. The public reads were reprocessed in TCRdb via fastp at Q25 and MiXCR, keeping in-frame beta chains. Each record represents a unique CDR3 protein, reported with the most common genes and DNA among its rows. TCRdb assigned the V and J calls; the authors' analysis was not used. The sample profile shows tens of thousands of distinct CDR3 sequences; approximately 14% of them were found once. The ten biggest clones cover about 33% of the sample.

Ficoll-Paque density gradient centrifugation was used to isolate PBMCs. Relative to germline, V is missing 3 bases and J is missing 4 bases, with 5 bases of the junction outside any gene match. Including cysteine and phenylalanine, the CDR3 has 14 amino acids. Only the CDR3 part of the read is kept: 42 bases, read in frame from the first base. Taken from the germline V gene (reference sequence), the CDR1 and CDR2 loops are DFQATT and SNEGSKA. The TCR was taken from an adult woman who had mild COVID-19 (a few samples of this study predate the infection). The sample titles of this study are shuffled in the database, so cell type and time point are left out; the donor was told from shared clones. Sequencing was done on a sample of PBMCs or a T cell subset sorted from them (not recorded which). The chain is assembled from TRBV20-1 and TRBJ2-3, and 9 junction bases match TRBD2. The sequenced DNA is TGCAGTGCTAGTCAGCGGGGGGTTCCAGATACGCAGTATTTT. It is translated as CSASQRGVPDTQYF.